This TCR beta chain was obtained from a study of T-cell reconstitution after alpha-beta-depleted transplantation in children. Using unique molecular identifiers, the investigators prepared the TCRbeta library. MiXCR was run by TCRdb on the PCR reads, yielding one entry per CDR3 protein. The sample consists of 350,000 to 400,000 distinct CDR3 sequences, approximately 12% of them appearing once. The sequence was obtained from a human donor who donated a stem cell graft to a child with Fanconi anemia. The material was PBMCs, obtained from the stem cell graft.

The CDR3 loop is CASSPDLDREANYGYTF. The CDR3 DNA sequence: TGTGCCAGCAGCCCCGATTTAGACAGGGAGGCTAACTATGGCTACACCTTC. This rearrangement joins TRBV7-9 to TRBJ1-2; 7 bases map to TRBD1. Germline V CDR1 and CDR2: SEHNR, FQNEAQ (reference sequence). This CDR3 comprises 17 residues. After removal of 5 bases from V and 0 bases from J, the junction contained 12 bases not matched to a gene.